This T cell receptor (beta chain) originates from a study of beta chain features in type 1 diabetes. Since all of the isolated RNA was reverse transcribed, expressed TCRB transcripts were what got sequenced. Sequenced by immunoSEQ multiplex PCR; TCRdb stores in-frame clones only, minus some. The table shows 200,000 to 250,000 clones, with 11% occurring only once. This clone was observed a handful of times. CDR3 length: 14 amino acids. The germline V gene encodes CDR1 SGHTA and CDR2 FQGTGA. V gave up 0 bases and J gave up 7 bases, with 9 bases separating them. The clonotype was recovered from a young man in good health. The sequenced sample consisted of central memory CD4+ T cells from blood. This chain connects TRBV7-3 to TRBJ1-4; D not resolved. CDR3 amino acids: CASSLTGSSEKLFF. CDR3 sequence (DNA): TGTGCCAGCAGCTTAACAGGTTCTAGTGAAAAACTGTTTTTT. Variable domain in full (rest from reference TRBV7-3 and TRBJ1-4): GAGVSQTPSNKVTEKGKYVELRCDPISGHTALYWYRQSLGQGPEFLIYFQGTGAADDSGLPNDRFFAVRPEGSVSTLKIQRTERGDSAVYLCASSLTGSSEKLFFGSGTQLSVL.